This T cell receptor (beta chain) was captured in a study of blood T cell repertoires in COVID-19. Whole-study context: Samples taken during acute and convalescent COVID-19 were collected in the United States, Italy and Spain.

Authors' analysis steps: Cell counts per sample came from amplifying reference gene primers. The repertoire was sequenced with immunoSEQ multiplex PCR; TCRdb's copy has only in-frame clones and lacks some. V and J calls and clone size are those listed in that table; D and trimming were worked out from the DNA. The sample holds about 170,000 clones, roughly 84% seen once. Trimming pared 3 bases from V and 0 bases from J, leaving 9 bases between. The CDR3 loop spans 15 amino acids. Germline CDR1 MNHNS, CDR2 SASEGT. This TCR derives from a woman older than 75 with active or convalescent COVID-19. V and J are TRBV6-1 and TRBJ1-5; D remains ambiguous. The specimen was peripheral blood. The CDR3 DNA reads TGTGCCAGCAGTGACCTTCATAGTAGCAATCAGCCCCAGCATTTT. Translated: CASSDLHSSNQPQHF.